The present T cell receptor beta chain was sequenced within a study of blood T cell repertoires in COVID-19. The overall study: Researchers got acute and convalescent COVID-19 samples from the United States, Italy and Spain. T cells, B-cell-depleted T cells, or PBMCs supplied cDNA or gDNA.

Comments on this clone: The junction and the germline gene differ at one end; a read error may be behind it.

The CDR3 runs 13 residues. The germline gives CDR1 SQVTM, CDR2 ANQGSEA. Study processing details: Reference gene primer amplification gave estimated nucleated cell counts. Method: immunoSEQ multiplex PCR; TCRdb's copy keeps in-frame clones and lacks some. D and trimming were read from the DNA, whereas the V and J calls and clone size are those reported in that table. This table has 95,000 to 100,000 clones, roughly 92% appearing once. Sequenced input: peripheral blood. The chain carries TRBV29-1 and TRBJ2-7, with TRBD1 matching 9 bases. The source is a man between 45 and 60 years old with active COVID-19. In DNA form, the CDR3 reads TGCAGCGCCTCAGTACCCGGGACAGGGTATACCCTCTTC. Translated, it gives CSASVPGTGYTLF.